Following are 16 T cell receptor beta chains from one sample sequenced in a study of blood T cell repertoires in COVID-19. Method: immunoSEQ multiplex PCR; TCRdb's copy keeps in-frame clones and lacks some. This table has some 70,000 clones, 81% appearing once. The sequenced sample consisted of peripheral blood. These receptors were obtained from a woman aged 65 to 85 with acute or convalescent COVID-19.

The gene calls are TRBV11-3 and TRBJ2-1; 8 nucleotides match TRBD2. V was clipped by 5 bases and J by 8 bases; unmatched bases: 14. This CDR3 contains 16 residues. Germline-derived CDR1 and CDR2 are SGHNT and YENEEA. The CDR3 nucleotides read TGTGCCAGCAGCCCTGGCGGGGGATTGACTAGCGATGAGCAGTTCTTC. Translated: CASSPGGGLTSDEQFF. Combining the CDR3 with reference TRBV11-3 and TRBJ2-1 gives the whole variable domain EAGVVQSPRYKIIEKKQPVAFWCNPISGHNTLYWYLQNLGQGPELLIRYENEEAVDDSQLPKDRFSAERLKGVDSTLKIQPAELGDSAVYLCASSPGGGLTSDEQFFGPGTRLTVL.

The rearrangement links TRBV7-9 to TRBJ2-3; the match to TRBD2 covers 8 bases. J lost 4 bases, V lost 1 base, and 7 bases had no gene match. Germline V gene sequence: CDR1 SEHNR, CDR2 FQNEAQ (reference sequence). The CDR3 has 16 residues. CDR3 region: CASSLGQREFSDTQYF. The CDR3 DNA is TGTGCCAGCAGCTTAGGCCAGCGGGAGTTCTCAGATACGCAGTATTTT.

The V gene is TRBV15, the J gene TRBJ2-7, with D perhaps matching TRBD2 (6 bases). From germline, CDR1 is LNHNV and CDR2 YYDKDF (reference sequence). V lost 1 base and J lost 7, with 14 bases in between. The CDR3 covers 14 residues. CDR3 sequence (DNA): TGTGCCACCAGCAGAGGATGGGGGGTCCTGGAGCAGTACTTC. This encodes CATSRGWGVLEQYF.

In this sample, this clone turned up once. The chain links TRBV7-6 to TRBJ2-1, with TRBD2 matching over 8 bases. The V segment lost 5 bases and the J segment 7 bases; nucleotides outside the gene matches: 10. This CDR3 is 15 amino acids long. CDR1 is SGHVS, CDR2 FNYEAQ, per germline. CDR3 sequence reads: CASSPDPGTSNEQFF. CDR3 in DNA: TGTGCCAGCAGCCCAGACCCGGGGACTAGTAATGAGCAGTTCTTC.

This clone was observed a single time. The V and J genes are TRBV12-5 and TRBJ1-1; TRBD1 agrees at 8 bases. The CDR3 totals 13 residues. The V gene's germline CDR1 is LGHNT and CDR2 FRNRAP. V gave up 3 bases and J gave up 11 bases; unmatched junction bases: 8. The CDR3 DNA sequence: TGTGCTAGTGGTTTAAGACAGGGGAAAGAGGCTTTCTTT. Amino acid sequence: CASGLRQGKEAFF.

The gene calls are TRBV12-3 or TRBV12-4 and TRBJ2-6, with D uncertain. CDR3 size: 13 residues. V was clipped by 8 bases and J by 4 bases, with 9 bases between them. CDR3 residues: CASAHSGANVLTF. In DNA form, the CDR3 reads TGTGCCAGCGCCCACTCCGGGGCCAACGTCCTGACTTTC.

This clone has just a few counts. The V gene is TRBV7-2, the J gene TRBJ2-1, with TRBD2 matching over 15 bases. The V and J ends lost 1 base and 7 bases, in that order; junction bases with no gene match: 8. CDR3 length: 18 amino acids. Looked up from germline, CDR1 is SGHTA and CDR2 is FQGNSA. The CDR3 protein is CASSLEGTSGRYFNEQFF. The CDR3, as DNA: TGTGCCAGCAGCTTAGAGGGGACTAGCGGGAGGTATTTTAATGAGCAGTTCTTC. The whole variable domain, remainder taken from reference TRBV7-2 and TRBJ2-1, is GAGVSQSPSNKVTEKGKDVELRCDPISGHTALYWYRQSLGQGLEFLIYFQGNSAPDKSGLPSDRFSAERTGGSVSTLTIQRTQQEDSAVYLCASSLEGTSGRYFNEQFFGPGTRLTVL.

This clone was seen once. The chain joins TRBV11-3 to TRBJ1-1; D unresolved. V was trimmed by 4 bases and J by 9 bases, leaving 15 bases between them. The CDR3 runs to 13 residues. Germline assignment: CDR1 SGHNT and CDR2 YENEEA. The CDR3 DNA reads TGTGCCAGCAGCTCGACGACATCCTCTCAAGCTTTCTTT. Translating it yields CASSSTTSSQAFF.

This rearrangement joins TRBV7-2 to TRBJ2-7; D gene uncertain. The CDR3 contains 12 residues. Germline CDR1 and CDR2: SGHTA and FQGNSA. Trimming shortened V by 4 bases and J by 3 bases, and 7 bases separated the two germline ends. CDR3 amino acids: CASSSQRYEQYF. For the CDR3, the DNA is TGTGCCAGCAGCTCTCAGCGCTACGAGCAGTACTTC.

The rearrangement uses TRBV18 and TRBJ2-5, with no clear D. CDR3 length equals 14 residues. V shed 6 bases and J shed 2 bases, with 13 bases lying between them. CDR1 KGHSH and CDR2 LQKENI come from the germline V gene. The CDR3: CASSPGGRQETQYF. CDR3 coding DNA: TGTGCCAGCTCTCCTGGCGGCAGACAAGAGACCCAGTACTTC.

The chain carries TRBV27 and TRBJ2-1; 9 positions agree with TRBD2. Germline CDR1 is MNHEY and CDR2 is SMNVEV (reference sequence). Trimming at V came to 2 bases and at J to 8 bases, leaving 7 bases not matched to a gene. The length of the CDR3 is 15 residues. CDR3 sequence: CASSLGAGGPDEQFF. CDR3 in DNA: TGTGCCAGCAGTTTAGGGGCGGGAGGGCCTGATGAGCAGTTCTTC.

V is TRBV11-3 and J is TRBJ2-7; 8 bases map to TRBD2. Trimming took 5 bases from V and 6 from J; bases not matched to a gene: 15. CDR3 length: 16 residues. The germline CDR1 and CDR2 sequences are SGHNT and YENEEA. CDR3 amino acids: CASSPYSGEILFEQYF. DNA of the CDR3: TGTGCCAGCAGCCCGTATAGCGGGGAGATCCTTTTCGAGCAGTACTTC.

The V call is TRBV20-1, the J call TRBJ1-2; the D gene is possibly TRBD1 (5 bases). V lost 0 bases and J lost 13, with 12 bases in between. CDR1 is DFQATT and CDR2 is SNEGSKA in the germline V gene (reference sequence). This CDR3 is 11 amino acids long. Written as DNA, the CDR3 is TGCAGTGCTAGAGATCCAGGGTCGCTCACCTTC. Its protein is CSARDPGSLTF.

This clone was picked up one time. V gene TRBV5-1 combines with J gene TRBJ2-7; perhaps TRBD1 as D (7 bases). This CDR3 spans 17 amino acids. Trimming took off 0 bases at V and 1 base at J, with 17 bases between the two ends. Per the germline V gene, CDR1 is SGHRS and CDR2 is YFSETQ. DNA for the CDR3: TGCGCCAGCAGCTTGGCGGCAAGGGCAGGGGGGTCCTACGAGCAGTACTTC. Translated, it gives CASSLAARAGGSYEQYF.

The chain recombines TRBV5-1 with TRBJ2-3, with 7 bases that match TRBD2. CDR1 and CDR2 (germline): SGHRS, YFSETQ. This CDR3 has 16 residues. Germline trimming cut 0 bases from V and 2 bases from J; bases unmatched to any gene: 6. CDR3 DNA sequence: TGCGCCAGCAGCTTGGTTGCGGGAGAGTTCACAGATACGCAGTATTTT. Translation: CASSLVAGEFTDTQYF.

The rearrangement uses TRBV9 and TRBJ2-1; the match to TRBD2 covers 8 bases. Trimming removed 6 bases from V and 6 bases from J; junction bases left unmatched: 14. The V gene's germline CDR1 is SGDLS and CDR2 YYNGEE. The CDR3 totals 16 residues. The CDR3 nucleotides read TGTGCCAGCAACACGGGACCGGGAGGGCCTGGCAATGAGCAGTTCTTC. Its translation: CASNTGPGGPGNEQFF.